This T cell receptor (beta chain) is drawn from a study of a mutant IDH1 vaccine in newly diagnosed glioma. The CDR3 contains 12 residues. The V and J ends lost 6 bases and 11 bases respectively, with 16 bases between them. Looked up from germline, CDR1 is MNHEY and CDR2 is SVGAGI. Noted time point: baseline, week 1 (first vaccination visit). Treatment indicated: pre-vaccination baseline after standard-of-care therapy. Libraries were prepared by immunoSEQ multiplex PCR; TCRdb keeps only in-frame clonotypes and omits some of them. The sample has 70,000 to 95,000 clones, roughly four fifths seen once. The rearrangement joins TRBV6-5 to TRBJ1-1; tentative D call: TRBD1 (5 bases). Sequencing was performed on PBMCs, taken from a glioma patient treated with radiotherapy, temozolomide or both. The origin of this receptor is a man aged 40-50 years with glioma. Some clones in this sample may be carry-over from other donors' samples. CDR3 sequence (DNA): TGTGCCAGCAGCCTTCACGGGGAGGGGGCTTTCTTT. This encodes CASSLHGEGAFF.